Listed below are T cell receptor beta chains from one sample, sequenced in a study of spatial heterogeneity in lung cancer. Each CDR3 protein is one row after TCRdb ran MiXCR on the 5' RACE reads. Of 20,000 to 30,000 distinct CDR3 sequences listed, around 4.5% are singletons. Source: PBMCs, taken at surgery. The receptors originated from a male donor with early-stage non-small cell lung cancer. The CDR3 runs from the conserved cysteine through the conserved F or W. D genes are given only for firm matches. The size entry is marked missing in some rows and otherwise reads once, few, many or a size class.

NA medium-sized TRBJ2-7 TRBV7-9 CASSTTYEQYF TGTGCCAGCAGCACCACCTACGAGCAGTACTTC
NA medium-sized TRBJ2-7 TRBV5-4 CASSLDRTYEQYF TGTGCCAGCAGCTTGGACAGGACCTACGAGCAGTACTTC
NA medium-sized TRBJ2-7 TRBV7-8 CASSFDPAYEQYF TGTGCCAGCAGCTTTGACCCAGCCTACGAGCAGTACTTC
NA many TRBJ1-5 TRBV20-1 CSARTGDQPQHF TGCAGTGCTAGAACGGGAGATCAGCCCCAGCATTTT
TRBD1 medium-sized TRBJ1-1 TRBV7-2 CASSIQGADTEAFF TGTGCCAGCAGCATCCAGGGGGCGGACACTGAAGCTTTCTTT
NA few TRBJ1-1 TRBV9 CASSVFPDTGEAFF TGTGCCAGCAGCGTATTTCCGGACACAGGAGAAGCTTTCTTT
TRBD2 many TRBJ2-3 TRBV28 CASTLGGWGSTDTQYF TGTGCCAGCACCCTCGGGGGGTGGGGGAGCACAGATACGCAGTATTTT
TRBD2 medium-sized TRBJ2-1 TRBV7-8 CASTLGTSGFNEQFF TGTGCCAGCACCCTGGGGACTAGCGGATTCAATGAGCAGTTCTTC
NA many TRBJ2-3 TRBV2 CASGGRADTQYF TGTGCCAGCGGGGGGCGGGCAGATACGCAGTATTTT
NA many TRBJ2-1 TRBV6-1 CASKATLTNNEQFF TGTGCCAGCAAGGCAACCCTGACAAACAATGAGCAGTTCTTC
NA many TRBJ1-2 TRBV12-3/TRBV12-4 CASSFRGVYGYTF TGTGCCAGCAGTTTCCGGGGGGTTTATGGCTACACCTTC
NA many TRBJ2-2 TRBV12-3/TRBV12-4 CASSYETGELFF TGTGCCAGCAGTTACGAAACCGGGGAGCTGTTTTTT
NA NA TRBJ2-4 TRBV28 CASSFSGGSNIQYF TGTGCCAGCAGTTTCTCCGGGGGCTCGAACATTCAGTACTTC
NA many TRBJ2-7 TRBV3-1 CASSRDRFYEQYF TGTGCCAGCAGCCGCGACAGGTTTTACGAGCAGTACTTC
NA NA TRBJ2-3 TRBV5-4 CASTPGGPGPDTQYF TGTGCCAGCACTCCTGGGGGGCCGGGACCAGATACGCAGTATTTT
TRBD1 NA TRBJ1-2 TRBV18 CASSPLTGGDYGYTF TGTGCCAGCTCACCTCTAACAGGGGGCGACTATGGCTACACCTTC
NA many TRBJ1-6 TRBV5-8 CASSSSGARNSPLHF TGTGCCAGCAGCTCGTCGGGGGCGAGAAATTCACCCCTCCACTTT
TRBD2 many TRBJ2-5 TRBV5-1 CASSNDGGRAAETQYF TGCGCCAGCAGCAATGACGGCGGGAGGGCCGCAGAGACCCAGTACTTC
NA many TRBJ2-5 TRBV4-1 CASSPNRLETQYF TGCGCCAGCAGCCCGAACCGGTTGGAGACCCAGTACTTC
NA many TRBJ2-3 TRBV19 CASSRSGLQLYF TGTGCCAGTAGTCGTAGCGGACTGCAGTTGTATTTT
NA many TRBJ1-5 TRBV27 CASSKDPTAGGNQPQHF TGTGCCAGCAGCAAAGACCCGACGGCAGGGGGCAATCAGCCCCAGCATTTT
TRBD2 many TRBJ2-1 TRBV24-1 CATSDLPGRSSYNEQFF TGTGCCACCAGTGATTTGCCCGGGAGGAGCTCCTACAATGAGCAGTTCTTC
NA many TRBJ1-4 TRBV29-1 CSVELLSGVGEKLFF TGCAGCGTTGAACTCCTGTCAGGGGTCGGTGAAAAACTGTTTTTT
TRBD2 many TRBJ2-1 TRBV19 CASSIAGGLSEQFF TGTGCCAGTAGTATTGCGGGGGGGTTAAGTGAGCAGTTCTTC
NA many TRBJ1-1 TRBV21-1 CASTRSRQGKSEEAFF TGTGCCAGCACTCGGTCCAGACAGGGGAAATCAGAGGAAGCTTTCTTT
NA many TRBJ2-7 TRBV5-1 CASSLEQGVTYEQYF TGCGCCAGCAGCTTGGAGCAGGGAGTAACCTACGAGCAGTACTTC
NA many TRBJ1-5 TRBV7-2 CASSLEKNQPQHF TGTGCCAGCAGCTTAGAAAAAAATCAGCCCCAGCATTTT
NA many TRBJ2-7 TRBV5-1 CASRDSRNF TGCGCCAGCCGCGACAGCAGGAACTTC
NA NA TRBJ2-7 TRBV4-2 CASSQDLELEQYF TGTGCCAGCAGCCAAGATCTAGAATTGGAGCAGTACTTC
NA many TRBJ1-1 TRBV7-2 CASSPSRGSTEAFF TGTGCCAGCAGCCCGTCACGGGGCAGTACCGAAGCTTTCTTT
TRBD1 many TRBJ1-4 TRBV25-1 CASSEPGTGREKLFF TGTGCCAGCAGTGAACCCGGGACAGGGCGCGAAAAACTGTTTTTT
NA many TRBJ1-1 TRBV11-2 CASSWTNTEAFF TGTGCCAGCAGTTGGACTAACACTGAAGCTTTCTTT
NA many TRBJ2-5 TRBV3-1 CASSQGFGAGKTQETQYF TGTGCCAGCAGCCAAGGGTTCGGCGCGGGTAAGACTCAAGAGACCCAGTACTTC
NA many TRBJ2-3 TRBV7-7 CASSPQGQGTDTQYF TGTGCTAGCAGCCCCCAGGGCCAAGGCACAGATACGCAGTATTTT
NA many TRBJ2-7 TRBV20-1 CSASSGSYEQYF TGCAGTGCTAGTTCAGGATCCTACGAGCAGTACTTC
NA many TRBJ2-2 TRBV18 CASSLDGLLTGELFF TGTGCCAGCTCACTGGACGGCCTGTTGACCGGGGAGCTGTTTTTT
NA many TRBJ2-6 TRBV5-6 CASAGSSGANVLTF TGTGCCAGCGCGGGGAGCTCTGGGGCCAACGTCCTGACTTTC
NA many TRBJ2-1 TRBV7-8 CASIGQANNEQFF TGTGCCAGCATAGGTCAGGCCAACAATGAGCAGTTCTTC
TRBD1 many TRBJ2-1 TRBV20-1 CSASGDRAGNEQFF TGCAGTGCTAGTGGGGACAGGGCCGGCAATGAGCAGTTCTTC
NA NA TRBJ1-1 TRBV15 CATSREGAGTEAFF TGTGCCACCAGCAGAGAGGGGGCCGGAACTGAAGCTTTCTTT
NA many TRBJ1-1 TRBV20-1 CSATSGGVTEAFF TGCAGTGCTACGTCGGGAGGGGTCACTGAAGCTTTCTTT
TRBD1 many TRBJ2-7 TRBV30 CAWATGQPKTYEQYF TGTGCCTGGGCAACGGGACAGCCGAAGACCTACGAGCAGTACTTC
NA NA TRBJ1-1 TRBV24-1 CATSGGMSTEAFF TGTGCCACCAGCGGGGGGATGAGCACTGAAGCTTTCTTT
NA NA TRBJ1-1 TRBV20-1 CSARDFTLGDTEAFF TGCAGTGCTAGAGATTTCACACTTGGGGACACTGAAGCTTTCTTT
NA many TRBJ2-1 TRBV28 CASSVGTALYNEQFF TGTGCCAGCAGTGTTGGGACGGCGCTCTACAATGAGCAGTTCTTC
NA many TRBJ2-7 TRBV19 CASSIRGTTYEQYF TGTGCCAGTAGTATTCGGGGGACCACTTACGAGCAGTACTTC
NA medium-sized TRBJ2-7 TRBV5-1 CASSSPEGVPYEQYF TGCGCCAGCAGCTCCCCGGAAGGGGTCCCCTACGAGCAGTACTTC
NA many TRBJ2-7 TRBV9 CASSAGRSLETYEQYF TGTGCCAGCAGCGCGGGGAGGTCCCTGGAGACCTACGAGCAGTACTTC
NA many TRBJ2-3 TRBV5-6 CASRSPVGGEQYF TGTGCCAGCAGATCCCCTGTTGGTGGAGAGCAGTATTTT